A selection of T cell receptor beta chains follows, all from one sample in a study of cytomegalovirus exposure and HLA in healthy donors. Sequencing was performed with immunoSEQ multiplex PCR; in TCRdb, only in-frame clones are kept and a portion is missing. This table holds roughly 110,000 clones, about 76% found once. Sequencing input: PBMCs. The receptor source for this set is a man aged 30 to 39 in good health and CMV-seropositive. Both conserved end residues are part of each CDR3. D genes are given only for firm matches. Clone size is given for some rows only: seen once, a few or many times, or a class if the clone is expanded.

abundance	d_gene	v_gene	j_gene	CDR3nt	CDR3aa
.	.	TRBV2	TRBJ2-7	TGTGCCAGCAGTGACACCAGCTCCTACGAGCAGTACTTC	CASSDTSSYEQYF
.	.	TRBV6-1	TRBJ2-1	TGTGCCAGCAGAGTTACCCTTAGCTCCTACAATGAGCAGTTCTTC	CASRVTLSSYNEQFF
.	TRBD2	TRBV5-1	TRBJ2-3	TGCGCCAGCCAGGCGGGGCGGGGGACAGATACGCAGTATTTT	CASQAGRGTDTQYF
.	.	TRBV4-3	TRBJ2-5	TGCGCCAGCAGCCAGGGGGCCAGGGAGACCCAGTACTTC	CASSQGARETQYF
.	.	TRBV5-1	TRBJ2-1	TGCGCCAGCAGCTTAGGTCAGGATGAGCAGTTCTTC	CASSLGQDEQFF
.	.	TRBV2	TRBJ2-7	TGTGCCAGCAGTGAAGACAGACCCTCCTACGAGCAGTACTTC	CASSEDRPSYEQYF
.	.	TRBV2	TRBJ2-7	TGTGCCAGCAGTTCCCCGGGCGGGGCGCCCTACGAGCAGTACTTC	CASSSPGGAPYEQYF
.	.	TRBV2	TRBJ1-6	TGTGCCAGCAGCGTCCACCAGGGGCCTGGGAATTCACCCCTCCACTTT	CASSVHQGPGNSPLHF
.	TRBD1	TRBV19	TRBJ1-2	TGTGCCTCAAGAACGGGGGACAGGCGGAATGGCTACACCTTC	CASRTGDRRNGYTF
.	.	TRBV2	TRBJ1-5	TGTGCCAGCACCTTTAGCAATCAGCCCCAGCATTTT	CASTFSNQPQHF
few	TRBD1	TRBV19	TRBJ1-5	TGTGCCAGTAGTGTCCTTCTGACAGGGGGCAATCAGCCCCAGCATTTT	CASSVLLTGGNQPQHF
.	.	TRBV29-1	TRBJ2-5	TGCAGCGTTGAAGCGTACCAAGAGACCCAGTACTTC	CSVEAYQETQYF
.	.	TRBV13	TRBJ2-1	TGTGCCAGCAGCTTTCGGGGGACTCAGGAGGGGTTCTTC	CASSFRGTQEGFF
.	TRBD1	TRBV7-2	TRBJ2-7	TGTGCCAGCTGCCCGGGACAGGGCTACGAGCAGTACTTC	CASCPGQGYEQYF
.	.	TRBV2	TRBJ1-5	TGTGCCAGCAGTGTGAGCCGCCCTAATAGCAATCAGCCCCAGCATTTT	CASSVSRPNSNQPQHF
.	TRBD2	TRBV6-1	TRBJ2-5	TGTGCCAGCAGTGTCGAGGGAGGGGAGACCCAGTACTTC	CASSVEGGETQYF
.	TRBD1	TRBV2	TRBJ2-3	TGTGCCAGCCGGGACAGGGGTGTGGGAGATACGCAGTATTTT	CASRDRGVGDTQYF
.	TRBD2	TRBV9	TRBJ2-3	TGTGCCAGCAGCCCGGGACTAGCATCAGATACGCAGTATTTT	CASSPGLASDTQYF
few	.	TRBV5-1	TRBJ2-7	TGCGCCAGCAGCTTTTCGGGACTCTCCTACGAGCAGTACTTC	CASSFSGLSYEQYF
.	.	TRBV7-9	TRBJ2-5	TGTTCCAGCAGCTCCTTTAGGGGTCGGGAGACCCAGTACTTC	CSSSSFRGRETQYF
.	.	TRBV7-9	TRBJ2-7	TGTGCCAGCGAAAGCAGGGCCGAGCAGTACTTC	CASESRAEQYF
.	TRBD1	TRBV30	TRBJ1-6	TGTGCCTGGACCCGGACAGGGGGCCCTAATTCACCCCTCCACTTT	CAWTRTGGPNSPLHF
.	.	TRBV29-1	TRBJ2-3	TGCAGCGTTGAGGTGGTCAGGTCAATGGATACGCAGTATTTT	CSVEVVRSMDTQYF
.	TRBD1	TRBV7-3	TRBJ2-3	TGTGCCAGCAGCATGACAGGGGTTAATACGCAGTATTTT	CASSMTGVNTQYF
many	.	TRBV30	TRBJ2-3	TGTGCCTGGAGTGTACCGGGCACAGATACGCAGTATTTT	CAWSVPGTDTQYF
once	TRBD2	TRBV18	TRBJ2-7	TGTGCCAGCTCACCTGGACTAGCGGGGGGGCGGTACGAGCAGTACTTC	CASSPGLAGGRYEQYF
.	TRBD2	TRBV7-9	TRBJ2-3	TGTGCCAGCAGCAGAACTAGCGGGGGAACAGATACGCAGTATTTT	CASSRTSGGTDTQYF
.	.	TRBV10-3	TRBJ1-1	TGTGCCATCAGTGCAGGGGATGAAGCTTTCTTT	CAISAGDEAFF
.	TRBD1	TRBV4-3	TRBJ1-6	TGCGCCAGCAGCCAGAAAGACAGGGGGGATTCACCCCTCCACTTT	CASSQKDRGDSPLHF
.	.	TRBV29-1	TRBJ1-1	TGCAGCGTTGATGGGGGCGCGGCCACTGAAGCTTTCTTT	CSVDGGAATEAFF
.	TRBD1	TRBV11-1	TRBJ2-1	TGTGCCAGCAGCGGTGGGCTGGACAGGGTCTCCTACAATGAGCAGTTCTTC	CASSGGLDRVSYNEQFF
.	TRBD1	TRBV28	TRBJ1-4	TGTGCCAGCAGGCCCGGACAGGGGGCAACTAATGAAAAACTGTTTTTT	CASRPGQGATNEKLFF
.	.	TRBV6-1	TRBJ1-3	TGTGCCAGCAGCTTCATGGGGGCTACTGGAAACACCATATATTTT	CASSFMGATGNTIYF
.	TRBD1	TRBV30	TRBJ1-1	TGTGCCTGGAGTGACAGGGGTGCAGCTTTCTTT	CAWSDRGAAFF
.	.	TRBV29-1	TRBJ2-7	TGCAGCGGTTCCCCCGAGACTAGGGTTTCGGGCGAGCAGTACTTC	CSGSPETRVSGEQYF
.	TRBD1	TRBV30	TRBJ1-1	TGTGCCTGGAGTTACAGGGGGAACACTGAAGCTTTCTTT	CAWSYRGNTEAFF
.	TRBD1	TRBV28	TRBJ1-6	TGTGCCAGCGGGACAGGGGGCTCCCGATCCCAAAATTCACCCCTCCACTTT	CASGTGGSRSQNSPLHF
.	.	TRBV5-6	TRBJ2-7	TGTGCCAGCAGCTCCCCGAGGCGTCTGGGCGAGCAGTACTTC	CASSSPRRLGEQYF
.	TRBD1	TRBV28	TRBJ1-2	TGTGCCAGCACGACAGGGAGTCTTGGCTACACCTTC	CASTTGSLGYTF
.	TRBD2	TRBV6-4	TRBJ2-2	TGTGCCAGCAGTGACTCAGCGGGGGACACCGGGGAGCTGTTTTTT	CASSDSAGDTGELFF
few	.	TRBV19	TRBJ2-7	TGTGCCAGTAGCCTCCTAGGGGTCAGCGAGCAGTACTTC	CASSLLGVSEQYF
.	TRBD1	TRBV7-6	TRBJ2-3	TGTGCCAGCAGCTTCGGACAGGGGACAGATACGCAGTATTTT	CASSFGQGTDTQYF
.	.	TRBV4-1	TRBJ2-3	TGCGCCAGCAGCCAAGAAGGGGCGACTAGCACAGATACGCAGTATTTT	CASSQEGATSTDTQYF
.	TRBD2	TRBV28	TRBJ2-1	TGTGCCAGCAGTTCCACAGCGGGGGGGTCCTACAATGAGCAGTTCTTC	CASSSTAGGSYNEQFF
.	TRBD2	TRBV7-2	TRBJ2-7	TGTGCCAGCAGCTTAGTGACTAGCGGGGGCGACGAGCAGTACTTC	CASSLVTSGGDEQYF
.	.	TRBV21-1	TRBJ2-7	TGTGCCAGCAGCAAGTGCCGGGACACAGACTACGAGCAGTACTTC	CASSKCRDTDYEQYF
.	TRBD2	TRBV5-1	TRBJ2-7	TGCGCCAGCAGCTCTGGACTAGCGGGGGATCTGGAGTACTTC	CASSSGLAGDLEYF
.	TRBD2	TRBV11-1	TRBJ2-5	TGTGCCAGCACCCGCGGGGGGGCAACGGAGACCCAGTACTTC	CASTRGGATETQYF
.	TRBD1	TRBV7-2	TRBJ1-3	TGTGCCAGCAGCTTAGGGCGGTACGAGGGGGCCCTCTCTGGAAACACCATATATTTT	CASSLGRYEGALSGNTIYF